The clone carrying this T cell receptor (beta chain) qualifies as medium-sized. Its target is unknown. This record belongs to a study of Graves' ophthalmopathy and Graves' hyperthyroidism. Study-level information: Stable hyperthyroidism meant no ophthalmopathy within 18 months of follow-up. General study results and limits: From stable hyperthyroidism, ophthalmopathy was separated by a 13-signature model with 85% to 90% sensitivity and roughly 81% specificity.

For repertoire sequencing, the TCR beta CDR3 regions were amplified from RNA transcripts. Second-round multiplex PCR came after first-round RT-PCR with HTBI primers. TCRdb reprocessed the multiplex PCR reads via MiXCR and lists one record per CDR3 protein. This table has around 1,000,000 distinct CDR3 sequences, less than 45% appearing once. Eligible hyperthyroidism cases comprised new diagnoses of under 2 months' duration in individuals aged 18 to 65. Serum thyroxine and TRAb, along with clinical symptoms, thyroid ultrasound and orbital computed tomography, were what diagnosis relied on. The clonotype was recovered from an adult man with Graves' hyperthyroidism. Specimen: peripheral blood or thyroid tissue (not recorded which).

The CDR3 loop reads CSARNTDSPLHF. In DNA form, the CDR3 reads TGCAGTGCTAGGAACACCGATTCACCCCTCCACTTT. The genes are TRBV20-1 and TRBJ1-6; D unresolved. The CDR3 totals 12 residues. V lost 3 bases to trimming and J lost 8 bases, with 8 bases between them. CDR1 is DFQATT and CDR2 is SNEGSKA in the germline V gene (reference sequence).